This T cell receptor beta chain is from a study of blood T cell repertoires in COVID-19. Across the whole study: The samples span acute and convalescent COVID-19 from the United States, Italy and Spain. Sample material is recorded as cDNA or gDNA derived from T cells, B-cell-depleted T cells, or PBMCs.

Clones were read by immunoSEQ multiplex PCR, and TCRdb kept only the in-frame ones, dropping some. The profile shows about 110,000 clones, 70% to 90% of them singletons. The CDR3 sequence is 16 residues long. V trimming: 3 bases; J trimming: 7 bases; junction bases outside the gene matches: 9. CDR1 SGHNT and CDR2 YYREEE come from the germline V gene (reference sequence). The source of this sequence is a woman between 50 and 59 years old with acute or convalescent COVID-19. The gene calls are TRBV5-4 and TRBJ2-2; 10 nucleotides line up with TRBD2. Material for sequencing was peripheral blood. This chain's CDR3 is CASSYASGRGDGELFF. CDR3 DNA sequence: TGTGCCAGCAGCTACGCTAGCGGGAGAGGTGACGGGGAGCTGTTTTTT.